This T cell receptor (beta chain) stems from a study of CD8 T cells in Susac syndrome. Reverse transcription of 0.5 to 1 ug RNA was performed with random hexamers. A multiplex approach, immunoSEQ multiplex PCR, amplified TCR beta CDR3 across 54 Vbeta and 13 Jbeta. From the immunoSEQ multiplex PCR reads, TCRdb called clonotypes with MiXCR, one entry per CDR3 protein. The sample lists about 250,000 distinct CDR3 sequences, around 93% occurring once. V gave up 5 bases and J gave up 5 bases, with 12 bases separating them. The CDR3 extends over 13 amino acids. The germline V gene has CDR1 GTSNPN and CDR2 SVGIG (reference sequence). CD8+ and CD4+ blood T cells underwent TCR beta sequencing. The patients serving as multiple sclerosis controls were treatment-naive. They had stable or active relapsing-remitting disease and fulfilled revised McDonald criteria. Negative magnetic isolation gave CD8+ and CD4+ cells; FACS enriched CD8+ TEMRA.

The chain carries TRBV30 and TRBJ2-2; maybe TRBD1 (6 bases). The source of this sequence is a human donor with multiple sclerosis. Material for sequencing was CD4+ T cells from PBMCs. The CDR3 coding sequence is TGTGCCTGGTGGACAGCCAGGACCGGGGAGCTGTTTTTT. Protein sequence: CAWWTARTGELFF.